A single sample gave rise to the 19 T cell receptor beta chains below, sequenced in a study of identical twins. TCRdb re-analysed the 5' RACE reads in MiXCR, keeping a single row per CDR3 protein. The table records about 690,000 distinct CDR3 sequences, roughly 6% of them present only once. Specimen: naive T cells sorted from blood. Receptors originate from a man between 18 and 29 years old in good health.

At least ten counts were recorded for this clonotype. The V and J genes are TRBV6-1 and TRBJ1-5, with TRBD1 matching over 9 bases. The germline V gene encodes CDR1 MNHNS and CDR2 SASEGT. This CDR3 spans 15 amino acids. Germline trimming cut 6 bases from V and 6 bases from J; bases unmatched to any gene: 9. CDR3 protein: CASSPGTGISQPQHF. The CDR3 DNA follows: TGTGCCAGCAGCCCCGGGACAGGGATTTCTCAGCCCCAGCATTTT.

This clonotype has ten or more counts. The chain combines TRBV20-1 with TRBJ2-3; the D gene could be TRBD1 or TRBD2 (6 bases each). Trimming left V 6 bases short and J 5 bases short, with 12 bases between. In germline, CDR1 is DFQATT, CDR2 SNEGSKA (reference sequence). The CDR3 totals 12 residues. The CDR3 DNA reads as TGCAGTGCGGAGGGGGTCATAGATACGCAGTATTTT. This sequence encodes CSAEGVIDTQYF.

This clonotype was seen more than once but under ten times. The chain is built from TRBV9 and TRBJ2-4, with no clear D. Germline CDR1 and CDR2: SGDLS and YYNGEE. CDR3 size: 13 residues. Trimming took off 0 bases at V and 7 bases at J, with 8 bases between the two ends. Here the CDR3 reads CASSVGIGNIQYF. In DNA, the CDR3 is TGTGCCAGCAGCGTAGGGATAGGGAACATTCAGTACTTC.

This chain joins TRBV14 and TRBJ1-2, with 7 positions matching TRBD1. V trimming: 4 bases; J trimming: 3 bases; junction bases outside the gene matches: 11. The germline V gene encodes CDR1 SGHDN and CDR2 FVKESK. The CDR3 runs to 16 residues. Written as DNA, the CDR3 is TGTGCCAGCAGCCCCCTAGGGGCAGGGGGTGACTATGGCTACACCTTC. Its translation: CASSPLGAGGDYGYTF.

This clonotype was seen repeatedly, ten times or more. This rearrangement joins TRBV5-6 to TRBJ1-1; TRBD1 matches 7 bases. Per the germline V gene, CDR1 is SGHDT and CDR2 is YYEEEE. This CDR3 has 15 amino acids. V lost 0 bases to trimming and J lost 5 bases; unmatched junction nucleotides: 7. CDR3 protein: CASSLGQGRRTEAFF. The CDR3 DNA reads TGTGCCAGCAGCTTGGGACAGGGAAGAAGGACTGAAGCTTTCTTT.

This clonotype showed up many times. The rearrangement uses TRBV2 and TRBJ2-7, with a weak D call TRBD2 (6 bases). The CDR3 length is 15 residues. CDR1 and CDR2 (germline): SNHLY, FYNNEI. The V and J ends lost 6 bases and 2 bases respectively, with 17 bases between them. CDR3 DNA: TGTGCCAGCAGGTTAGCGGCAACTGGGCCCTACGAGCAGTACTTC. Residues: CASRLAATGPYEQYF.

J is TRBJ2-2 and V is TRBV19; D not certain. V gave up 8 bases and J gave up 0 bases, with 16 bases separating them. This CDR3 has 16 amino acids. The germline CDR1 and CDR2 sequences are LNHDA and SQIVND (reference sequence). The CDR3 DNA sequence: TGTGCCAGTCACGAAGGATGGGGTGCGAACACCGGGGAGCTGTTTTTT. Protein: CASHEGWGANTGELFF.

This clonotype came up many times. The chain has TRBV5-6 and TRBJ2-5, with D possibly matching TRBD1 (7 bases). Germline-derived CDR1 and CDR2 are SGHDT and YYEEEE. Trimming shortened V by 0 bases and J by 5 bases, and 20 bases separated the two germline ends. This CDR3 region has 17 residues. The chain's CDR3 is CASSLAFPGRGVETQYF. CDR3 nucleotide sequence: TGTGCCAGCAGCTTGGCCTTTCCCGGCAGGGGGGTTGAGACCCAGTACTTC.

This chain connects TRBV6-1 to TRBJ2-7; 10 bases are shared with TRBD2. The CDR3 extends over 15 amino acids. Germline V lookup: CDR1 MNHNS, CDR2 SASEGT. Trimming cost V 3 bases and J 4 bases; bases outside gene matches: 6. CDR3 nucleotides: TGTGCCAGCAGTGACCAAGCGGGAGGGAGATACGAGCAGTACTTC. Translation: CASSDQAGGRYEQYF.

There are a few counts of this clonotype. The chain recombines TRBV15 with TRBJ2-1; 9 positions agree with TRBD2. Trimming took 1 base from V and 5 from J; bases not matched to a gene: 3. CDR1 LNHNV and CDR2 YYDKDF come from the germline V gene (reference sequence). CDR3 length: 15 amino acids. CDR3 in amino acids: CATSRGLAEDNEQFF. CDR3 DNA sequence: TGTGCCACCAGCAGAGGACTAGCGGAAGACAATGAGCAGTTCTTC. Full variable domain (missing parts from reference TRBV15 and TRBJ2-1): DAMVIQNPRYQVTQFGKPVTLSCSQTLNHNVMYWYQQKSSQAPKLLFHYYDKDFNNEADTPDNFQSRRPNTSFCFLDIRSPGLGDTAMYLCATSRGLAEDNEQFFGPGTRLTVL.

This chain links TRBV4-3 with TRBJ2-1, with TRBD2 matching 11 bases. The length of the CDR3 is 17 residues. Per germline, CDR1 LGHNA and CDR2 YSLEER. V was pared by 0 bases and J by 4 bases, with 5 bases of the junction left unmatched. The CDR3 coding sequence is TGCGCCAGCAGCCAAGATCAGGGGACTAGCGGTTACAATGAGCAGTTCTTC. Its translation is CASSQDQGTSGYNEQFF.

Many counts were recorded for this clonotype. The rearrangement uses TRBV6-5 and TRBJ2-3; D may be TRBD1 (6 bases). Per germline, CDR1 MNHEY and CDR2 SVGAGI. V was pared by 0 bases and J by 0 bases, with 10 bases between. The length of the CDR3 is 16 residues. The CDR3 here is CASSYSGTISTDTQYF. DNA of the CDR3: TGTGCCAGCAGTTACTCCGGGACAATTAGCACAGATACGCAGTATTTT.

This clonotype was found a few times. V gene TRBV27 combines with J gene TRBJ1-3; 11 nucleotides align to TRBD1. This CDR3 has 19 amino acids. The junction had 15 bases not matched to a gene; V was cut back by 6 bases and J by 2 bases. Germline CDR1 reads MNHEY; CDR2 reads SMNVEV (reference sequence). CDR3 loop: CASSESGTGGFGAGNTIYF. Written as DNA, the CDR3 is TGTGCCAGCAGCGAATCGGGGACAGGGGGATTCGGGGCTGGAAACACCATATATTTT.

This clonotype came up many times. The chain uses TRBV27 and TRBJ2-7; D is unclear. This CDR3 has 16 amino acids. Germline loops: CDR1 MNHEY, CDR2 SMNVEV (reference sequence). V was trimmed by 4 bases and J by 1 base, leaving 17 bases between them. Here the CDR3 reads CASSSSALLSSYEQYV. CDR3 bases: TGTGCCAGCAGTTCCTCGGCCCTATTGAGTTCCTACGAGCAGTACGTC.

This clonotype showed up just once. The genes are TRBV29-1 and TRBJ2-3; tentative D call: TRBD2 (6 bases). The V end was cut by 4 bases, the J end by 1 base, with 15 bases between. The CDR3 loop spans 15 amino acids. Germline CDR1 is SQVTM and CDR2 is ANQGSEA. The CDR3 DNA reads TGCAGCGTTGTTCGGCTAGCGACCCGCACAGATACGCAGTATTTT. Translation gives CSVVRLATRTDTQYF.

This clonotype was counted only a few times. V gene TRBV9 combines with J gene TRBJ1-1; 8 positions match TRBD1. CDR3 length equals 15 residues. The ends lost 0 bases at V and 5 bases at J; junction bases unmatched: 6. The V gene's germline CDR1 is SGDLS and CDR2 YYNGEE. The CDR3 sequence is CASSVGSRGRTEAFF. DNA for the CDR3: TGTGCCAGCAGCGTAGGGAGCAGGGGGCGGACTGAAGCTTTCTTT. The variable domain in full, with the rest retrieved from reference TRBV9 and TRBJ1-1, is DSGVTQTPKHLITATGQRVTLRCSPRSGDLSVYWYQQSLDQGLQFLIQYYNGEERAKGNILERFSAQQFPDLHSELNLSSLELGDSALYFCASSVGSRGRTEAFFGQGTRLTVV.

In this sample, this clonotype turned up many times. This sequence joins TRBV12-3 or TRBV12-4 and TRBJ1-1; the D gene is possibly TRBD1 (5 bases). The CDR3 sequence is 14 residues long. V lost 1 base to trimming and J lost 3 bases, with 9 bases between them. CDR3 DNA sequence: TGTGCCAGCAGTTTAGGACAGCTTTACACTGAAGCTTTCTTT. Its translation is CASSLGQLYTEAFF.

This clonotype has a count of ten or more. The chain combines TRBV5-1 with TRBJ2-1; the match to TRBD2 covers 7 bases. V shed 0 bases and J 10 bases; nucleotides not matched to a gene: 7. The length of the CDR3 is 14 residues. Germline CDR1 SGHRS, CDR2 YFSETQ. The CDR3 DNA is TGCGCCAGCAGCTTGGAGGGAGGGCCGTGGGAGCAGTTCTTC. It encodes CASSLEGGPWEQFF.

This clonotype has a handful of counts. This chain uses TRBV12-3 or TRBV12-4 with TRBJ2-4; D is possibly TRBD1 (6 bases). This CDR3 has 17 amino acids. Trimming stripped 5 bases from V and 3 bases from J, with 20 bases between. In DNA, the CDR3 is TGTGCCAGCAGTGAATTTTACACAGGGAGCGTCAAAAACATTCAGTACTTC. As protein: CASSEFYTGSVKNIQYF.